This TCR beta chain came from a study of OX40 agonist ivuxolimab in advanced cancers. Study-wide background: Ivuxolimab, an agonistic anti-OX40 (CD134) antibody, was given to patients. The study's findings and limits: Specificity for antigen went undetermined in the expanded peripheral T cells.

Sequenced by immunoSEQ multiplex PCR; TCRdb stores in-frame clones only, minus some. The sample contains roughly 83,000 clones, about 90% of which appear only once. In regard to this clone: The antigen is unknown.

This TCR was recovered from an adult with an advanced solid tumor such as melanoma, head and neck, liver or kidney cancer. This sample comprised CD4+ or CD8+ T cells sorted from blood, obtained in a trial of the OX40 agonist ivuxolimab.

CDR3 DNA sequence: TGTGCCTGCGAGCCTAGTTACAATGAGCAGTTCTTC. Its translation: CACEPSYNEQFF. The chain is built from TRBV30 and TRBJ2-1; unclear D gene. Germline CDR1 and CDR2: GTSNPN and SVGIG (reference sequence). Deletions cut 6 bases from V and 4 bases from J, with 10 bases between. The CDR3 loop spans 12 amino acids.